The 14 T cell receptor beta chains in this list originate from one sample, sequenced in a study of cytomegalovirus exposure and HLA in healthy donors. The study ran its PCR with 60 Vbeta and 13 Jbeta primers. The repertoire was sequenced with immunoSEQ multiplex PCR; TCRdb's copy has only in-frame clones and lacks some. This sample has approximately 170,000 clones, with 85% found just once. The sequenced sample was PBMCs. The origin of the receptors is a boy younger than 10 in good health and CMV-seronegative.

V and J are TRBV28 and TRBJ2-6, with 9 bases matching TRBD1. The CDR3 is 17 residues long. V gave up 6 bases and J gave up 1 base; unmatched junction bases: 7. The germline gives CDR1 MDHEN, CDR2 SYDVKM. Here the CDR3 reads CASREDRGLSGANVLTF. DNA for the CDR3: TGTGCCAGCAGAGAGGACAGGGGCCTATCTGGGGCCAACGTCCTGACTTTC.

The chain couples TRBV15 to TRBJ1-5; weak D call: TRBD1 (5 bases). V gave up 0 bases and J gave up 5 bases, with 11 bases separating them. This CDR3 is 15 amino acids long. Germline V lookup: CDR1 LNHNV, CDR2 YYDKDF (reference sequence). The CDR3 nucleotides are TGTGCCACCAGCAGAGATTTGGGGGAGGATCAGCCCCAGCATTTT. Translation: CATSRDLGEDQPQHF.

The rearrangement joins TRBV27 to TRBJ2-7; D gene ambiguous. Germline CDR1 is MNHEY and CDR2 is SMNVEV (reference sequence). There are 13 residues in the CDR3. The V and J ends lost 3 bases and 3 bases respectively, with 9 bases between them. CDR3 amino acids: CASSLGSGYEQYF. DNA for the CDR3: TGTGCCAGCAGTTTGGGCAGTGGCTACGAGCAGTACTTC.

This clone was detected only once. The chain carries TRBV28 and TRBJ2-1, with 14 bases that match TRBD2. Germline assignment: CDR1 MDHEN and CDR2 SYDVKM. V was clipped by 5 bases and J by 7 bases; unmatched bases: 7. The CDR3 has 16 amino acids. The CDR3 spells CASSPWTSGRWNEQFF. The CDR3 DNA reads TGTGCCAGCAGTCCCTGGACTAGCGGGAGGTGGAATGAGCAGTTCTTC.

J is TRBJ2-7 and V is TRBV11-2; D remains unclear. CDR3 length equals 13 residues. Germline V gene lookup returns CDR1 SGHAT and CDR2 FQNNGV. V gave up 1 base and J gave up 3 bases, with 7 bases separating them. CDR3 DNA sequence: TGTGCCAGCAGCTTAGCCCCAGGCTACGAGCAGTACGTC. Protein sequence: CASSLAPGYEQYV.

This clone showed up just a few times. The rearrangement links TRBV6-1 to TRBJ1-2; weak D call: TRBD1 (5 bases). This CDR3 spans 12 amino acids. V was clipped by 5 bases and J by 7 bases, with 11 bases between them. Germline lookup yields CDR1 MNHNS and CDR2 SASEGT. The CDR3, as DNA: TGTGCCAGCAGTCCTCAGGGTCGTGGCTACACCTTC. This encodes CASSPQGRGYTF.

CDR3 sequence reads: CASSWPTNNEQFF. CDR3 bases: TGCGCCAGCAGCTGGCCCACTAACAATGAGCAGTTCTTC. The V call is TRBV5-1, the J call TRBJ2-1; D unclear. The V end lost 3 bases, the J end lost 5 bases, and 9 bases lay between the germline ends. This CDR3 contains 13 residues. Germline loops: CDR1 SGHRS, CDR2 YFSETQ.

The chain is built from TRBV7-3 and TRBJ2-5, with 7 bases lining up with TRBD1. V lost 3 bases and J lost 0; bases outside the gene matches: 4. This CDR3 spans 15 amino acids. Germline assignment: CDR1 SGHTA and CDR2 FQGTGA. CDR3: CASSLGQTYQETQYF. The CDR3 DNA follows: TGTGCCAGCAGCTTGGGACAGACGTACCAAGAGACCCAGTACTTC.

CDR3 loop: CSVIPGLQETQYF. CDR3 sequence (DNA): TGCAGCGTCATACCGGGACTCCAAGAGACCCAGTACTTC. This chain connects TRBV29-1 to TRBJ2-5; possible D gene TRBD2, 6 bases. The CDR3 runs to 13 residues. V shed 6 bases and J shed 1 base, with 12 bases lying between them. From germline, CDR1 is SQVTM and CDR2 ANQGSEA.

The rearrangement links TRBV6-5 to TRBJ2-4; 8 bases agree with TRBD1. The germline V gene has CDR1 MNHEY and CDR2 SVGAGI. V gave up 2 bases and J gave up 1 base; unmatched junction bases: 4. This CDR3 has 16 amino acids. CDR3 bases: TGTGCCAGCAGTTACGTAGGACAGGGCGCCAAAAACATTCAGTACTTC. Its protein product is CASSYVGQGAKNIQYF.

The CDR3, as DNA: TGTGCCAGCAGCCTCCACAGGGTATCCAATGAGCAGTTCTTC. This sequence encodes CASSLHRVSNEQFF. The rearrangement uses TRBV2 and TRBJ2-1, with D tentatively TRBD1 (6 bases). The CDR3 runs to 14 residues. The V end was cut by 6 bases, the J end by 6 bases, with 15 bases between. In germline, CDR1 is SNHLY, CDR2 FYNNEI. The full variable domain, rest sourced from reference TRBV2 and TRBJ2-1, is EPEVTQTPSHQVTQMGQEVILRCVPISNHLYFYWYRQILGQKVEFLVSFYNNEISEKSEIFDDQFSVERPDGSNFTLKIRSTKLEDSAMYFCASSLHRVSNEQFFGPGTRLTVL.

The chain is built from TRBV19 and TRBJ2-7; the match to TRBD1 covers 8 bases. The CDR3 consists of 15 residues. After removal of 4 bases from V and 4 bases from J, the junction contained 9 bases not matched to a gene. CDR1 LNHDA and CDR2 SQIVND come from the germline V gene (reference sequence). The CDR3 DNA reads as TGTGCCAGTAGTAGCTCCGGGACAGGAAGTTACGAGCAGTACTTC. Protein: CASSSSGTGSYEQYF. Full variable domain (missing parts from reference TRBV19 and TRBJ2-7): DGGITQSPKYLFRKEGQNVTLSCEQNLNHDAMYWYRQDPGQGLRLIYYSQIVNDFQKGDIAEGYSVSREKKESFPLTVTSAQKNPTAFYLCASSSSGTGSYEQYFGPGTRLTVT.

This chain joins TRBV2 and TRBJ1-1; D ambiguous. The germline CDR1 and CDR2 sequences are SNHLY and FYNNEI. CDR3 length equals 13 residues. Trimming took off 1 base at V and 3 bases at J, with 6 bases between the two ends. CDR3 DNA sequence: TGTGCCAGCAGTGAAGGCGAGTACACTGAAGCTTTCTTT. This translates into CASSEGEYTEAFF.

V and J are TRBV30 and TRBJ1-5; 9 bases match TRBD1. The junction had 12 bases not matched to a gene; V was cut back by 5 bases and J by 4 bases. Germline V CDR1 and CDR2: GTSNPN, SVGIG (reference sequence). The CDR3 spans 16 residues. This CDR3 reads CAWSMGDRVSNQPQHF. The CDR3 DNA sequence: TGTGCCTGGTCGATGGGGGACAGGGTATCAAATCAGCCCCAGCATTTT.